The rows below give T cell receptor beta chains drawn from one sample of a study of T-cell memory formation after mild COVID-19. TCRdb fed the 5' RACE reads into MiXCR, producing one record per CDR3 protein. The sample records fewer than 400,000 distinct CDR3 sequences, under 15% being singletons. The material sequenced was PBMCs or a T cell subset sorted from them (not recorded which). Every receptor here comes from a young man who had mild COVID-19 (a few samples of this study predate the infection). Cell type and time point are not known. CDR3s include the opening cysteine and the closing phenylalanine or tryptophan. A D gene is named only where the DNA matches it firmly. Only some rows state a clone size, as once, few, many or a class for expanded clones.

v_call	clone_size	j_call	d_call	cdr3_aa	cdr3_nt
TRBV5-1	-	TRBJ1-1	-	CASSSVSGTEAFF	TGCGCCAGCAGCTCCGTTTCGGGGACTGAAGCTTTCTTT
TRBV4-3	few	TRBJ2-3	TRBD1	CASSQEPLTTGVGTDTQYF	TGCGCCAGCAGCCAAGAACCCTTGACGACAGGGGTCGGCACAGATACGCAGTATTTT
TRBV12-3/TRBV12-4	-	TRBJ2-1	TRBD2	CASSLSPASGGANEQFF	TGTGCCAGCAGTTTATCTCCGGCTAGCGGGGGGGCCAATGAGCAGTTCTTC
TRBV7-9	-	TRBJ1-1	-	CASSHIPGLNTEAFF	TGTGCCAGCAGCCACATTCCGGGTTTGAACACTGAAGCTTTCTTT
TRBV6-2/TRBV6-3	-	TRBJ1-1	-	CASRSGPPTEAFF	TGTGCCAGCAGGTCCGGGCCCCCCACTGAAGCTTTCTTT
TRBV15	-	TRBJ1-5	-	CATRAGGAGNQPQHF	TGTGCCACCAGGGCGGGGGGGGCTGGCAATCAGCCCCAGCATTTT
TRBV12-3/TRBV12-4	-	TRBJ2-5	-	CASRDGNDQRFAETQYF	TGTGCCAGCAGGGACGGAAATGATCAAAGGTTCGCGGAGACCCAGTACTTC
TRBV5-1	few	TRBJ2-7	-	CASSLDPRDEQYF	TGCGCCAGCAGCTTGGACCCCCGGGACGAGCAGTACTTC
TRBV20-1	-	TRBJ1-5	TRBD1	CSANRRDRGMSSNQPQHF	TGCAGTGCTAATCGCCGGGACAGGGGGATGTCGAGCAATCAGCCCCAGCATTTT
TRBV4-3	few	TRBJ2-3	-	CASDNRGGTQYF	TGCGCCAGCGATAACAGGGGGGGTACGCAGTATTTT
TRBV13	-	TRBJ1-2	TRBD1	CASSLGDRGLGGYTF	TGTGCCAGCAGCTTAGGAGACAGGGGGCTGGGTGGCTACACCTTC
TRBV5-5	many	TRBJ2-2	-	CASSSSTGELFF	TGTGCCAGCAGCTCTAGCACCGGGGAGCTGTTTTTT
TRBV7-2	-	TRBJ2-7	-	CASSLLGAASYEQYF	TGTGCCAGCAGCTTATTGGGGGCCGCGTCCTACGAGCAGTACTTC
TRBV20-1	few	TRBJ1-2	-	CSARAPTGTSGNYGYTF	TGCAGTGCTAGGGCCCCTACCGGGACGTCGGGTAACTATGGCTACACCTTC
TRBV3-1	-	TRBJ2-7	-	CASSQAGFYEQYF	TGTGCCAGCAGCCAAGCGGGGTTCTACGAGCAGTACTTC
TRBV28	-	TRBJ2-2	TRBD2	CATSLRGVNTGELFF	TGTGCCACCAGCCTGCGGGGGGTGAACACCGGGGAGCTGTTTTTT
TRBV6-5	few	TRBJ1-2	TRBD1	CASSLTGAFGYTF	TGTGCCAGCAGCCTCACAGGGGCGTTCGGCTACACCTTC
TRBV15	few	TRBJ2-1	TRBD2	CATSRGLGEGNEQFF	TGTGCCACCAGCAGGGGACTAGGGGAGGGCAATGAGCAGTTCTTC
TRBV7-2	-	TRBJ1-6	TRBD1	CASSLDRGPSPLHF	TGTGCCAGCAGTCTGGACAGGGGGCCCTCACCCCTCCACTTT
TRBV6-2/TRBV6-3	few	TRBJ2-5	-	CASTSDRWGGETQYF	TGTGCCAGCACCTCAGACCGTTGGGGGGGCGAGACCCAGTACTTC
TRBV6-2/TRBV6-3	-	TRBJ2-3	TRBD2	CASSYGLAGRTDTQYF	TGTGCCAGCAGTTACGGACTAGCGGGGAGAACAGATACGCAGTATTTT
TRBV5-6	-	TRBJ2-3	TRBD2	CASSLVGAGESTDTQYF	TGTGCCAGCAGCTTGGTTGGGGCGGGGGAGAGCACAGATACGCAGTATTTT
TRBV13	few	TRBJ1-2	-	CASSRGNPNYGYTF	TGTGCCAGCAGCCGGGGGAATCCTAACTATGGCTACACCTTC
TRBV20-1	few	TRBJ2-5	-	CSATDREETQYF	TGCAGTGCCACGGACAGAGAAGAGACCCAGTACTTC
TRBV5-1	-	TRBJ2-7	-	CASSSAGSYEQYF	TGCGCCAGCAGCTCGGCGGGTTCCTACGAGCAGTACTTC
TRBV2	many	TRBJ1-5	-	CASGTAAVTTSNQPQHF	TGTGCCAGCGGGACGGCTGCCGTCACAACTAGCAATCAGCCCCAGCATTTT
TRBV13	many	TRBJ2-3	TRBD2	CASSRRAQRGLSTDTQYF	TGTGCCAGCAGCCGCCGAGCCCAGCGGGGGTTAAGCACAGATACGCAGTATTTT
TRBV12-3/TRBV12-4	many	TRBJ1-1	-	CASSRGSNTEAFF	TGTGCCAGCAGCCGGGGATCGAACACTGAAGCTTTCTTT
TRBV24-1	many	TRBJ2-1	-	CATRLGFGEQFF	TGTGCCACCCGGCTTGGCTTTGGTGAGCAGTTCTTC
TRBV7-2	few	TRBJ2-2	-	CASSLAGHPLNTGELFF	TGTGCCAGCAGCTTAGCCGGACACCCCTTGAACACCGGGGAGCTGTTTTTT
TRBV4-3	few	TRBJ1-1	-	CASSQGGHTEAFF	TGCGCCAGCAGCCAAGGGGGCCACACTGAAGCTTTCTTT
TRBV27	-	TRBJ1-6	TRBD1	CASSLLGRGRPNYNSPLHF	TGTGCCAGCAGTTTATTGGGCAGGGGGCGTCCAAACTATAATTCACCCCTCCACTTT
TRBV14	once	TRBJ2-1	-	CASSAAAGVEQFF	TGTGCCAGCAGCGCCGCGGCGGGCGTTGAGCAGTTCTTC
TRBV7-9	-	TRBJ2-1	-	CASKVFGVSGGGPRDEQFF	TGTGCCAGCAAGGTGTTCGGTGTATCCGGCGGGGGCCCACGGGATGAGCAGTTCTTC
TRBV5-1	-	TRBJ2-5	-	CASSLVPQQETQYF	TGCGCCAGCAGCTTGGTCCCCCAACAAGAGACCCAGTACTTC
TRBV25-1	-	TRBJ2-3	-	CASKGSTDTQYF	TGTGCCAGCAAGGGGTCCACAGATACGCAGTATTTT
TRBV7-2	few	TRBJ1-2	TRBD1	CASSPGGWVTNGYTF	TGTGCCAGCAGCCCAGGGGGTTGGGTTACTAATGGCTACACCTTC
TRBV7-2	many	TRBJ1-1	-	CASSSSGDTEAFF	TGTGCCAGCAGCTCATCAGGGGACACTGAAGCTTTCTTT
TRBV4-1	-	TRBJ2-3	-	CASSQDGGATTDTQYF	TGCGCCAGCAGCCAAGATGGGGGGGCCACCACAGATACGCAGTATTTT
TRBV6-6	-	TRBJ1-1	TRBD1	CASRATGGTTEAFF	TGTGCCAGCAGAGCCACAGGGGGCACCACTGAAGCTTTCTTT
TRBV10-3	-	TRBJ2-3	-	CAIRSGADTQYF	TGTGCCATCAGGTCAGGGGCCGATACGCAGTATTTT
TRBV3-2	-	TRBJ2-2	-	CASSQWGTGSFFANTGELFF	-
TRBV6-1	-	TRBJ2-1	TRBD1	CASSETGGLNEQFF	TGTGCCAGCAGTGAGACAGGGGGCCTCAATGAGCAGTTCTTC
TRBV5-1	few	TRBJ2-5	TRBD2	CASSPGLAGDRTQYF	TGCGCCAGCAGTCCCGGACTAGCGGGGGATCGGACCCAGTACTTC
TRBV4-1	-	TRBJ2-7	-	CASRQEQGLRHEQYF	TGCGCCAGCAGGCAGGAACAGGGTCTCAGGCACGAGCAGTACTTC
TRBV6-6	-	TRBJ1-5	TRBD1	CASSDLTGVQPQHF	TGTGCCAGCAGTGATCTTACAGGGGTTCAGCCCCAGCATTTT
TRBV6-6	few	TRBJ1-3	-	CASSSISGGNTIYF	TGTGCCAGCAGTTCCATCTCCGGGGGAAACACCATATATTTT
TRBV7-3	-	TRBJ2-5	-	CASTHKGTKKTQYF	TGTGCCAGCACCCATAAGGGCACCAAGAAGACCCAGTACTTC
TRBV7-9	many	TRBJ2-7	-	CASSSDVQYF	TGTGCCAGCAGCTCTGACGTGCAGTACTTC
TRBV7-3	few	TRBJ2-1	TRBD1	CASSPPRGRAFF	TGTGCCAGCAGCCCCCCCAGGGGGCGAGCGTTCTTC
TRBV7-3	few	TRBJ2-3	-	CASSALAQDTQYF	TGTGCCAGCAGCGCCTTGGCCCAAGATACGCAGTATTTT
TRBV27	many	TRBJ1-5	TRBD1	CASSGTGGQPQHF	TGTGCCAGCAGTGGAACAGGGGGTCAGCCCCAGCATTTT
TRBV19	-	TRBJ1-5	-	CASSAGTRRPPQHF	TGTGCCAGTAGTGCCGGGACCCGAAGGCCGCCCCAGCATTTT
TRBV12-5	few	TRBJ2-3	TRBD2	CASGLVAGGRGTQYF	TGTGCTAGTGGTCTTGTAGCGGGGGGTAGGGGTACGCAGTATTTT
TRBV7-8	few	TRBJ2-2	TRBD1	CASSFRGSYRELFF	TGTGCCAGCAGCTTCAGGGGGAGTTATAGGGAGCTGTTTTTT
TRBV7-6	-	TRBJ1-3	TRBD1	CASSLRGTGIGNTIYF	TGTGCCAGCAGCCTACGTGGGACAGGTATCGGAAACACCATATATTTT
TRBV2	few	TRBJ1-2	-	CASSVTELDGYTF	TGTGCCAGCAGTGTAACGGAACTAGATGGCTACACCTTC
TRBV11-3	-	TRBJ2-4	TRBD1	CASSMSGGNIQYF	TGTGCCAGCAGCATGTCAGGGGGAAACATTCAGTACTTC